The TCR beta chain described here comes from a study of T cell changes during pregnancy in multiple sclerosis. V shed 4 bases, J shed 2 bases, and the junction held 11 bases outside the gene matches. Germline values: CDR1 SGDLS, CDR2 YYNGEE. The CDR3 runs 18 residues. Sequenced by immunoSEQ multiplex PCR; TCRdb stores in-frame clones only, minus some. This table has roughly 24,000 clones, approximately 86% appearing once. V and J are TRBV9 and TRBJ2-2; TRBD1 aligns across 10 bases. The clonotype comes from a female donor in good health, enrolled as a control in a pregnancy study. This specimen consisted of CD4+ T cells from peripheral blood mononuclear cells, obtained in the second trimester of pregnancy. Written as DNA, the CDR3 is TGTGCCAGCAGCCCCCGGACAGGGGGAGGGTTTAACACCGGGGAGCTGTTTTTT. It yields the protein CASSPRTGGGFNTGELFF.